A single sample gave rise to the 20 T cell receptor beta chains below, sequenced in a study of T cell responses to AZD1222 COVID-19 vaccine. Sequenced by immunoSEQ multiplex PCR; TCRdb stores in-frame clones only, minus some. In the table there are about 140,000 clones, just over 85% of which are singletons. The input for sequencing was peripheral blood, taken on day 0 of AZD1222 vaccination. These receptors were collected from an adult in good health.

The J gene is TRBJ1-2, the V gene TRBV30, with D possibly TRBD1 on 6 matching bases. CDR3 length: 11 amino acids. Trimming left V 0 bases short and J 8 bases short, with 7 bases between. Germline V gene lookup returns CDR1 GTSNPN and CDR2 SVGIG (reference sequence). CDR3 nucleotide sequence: TGTGCCTGGAGTGTACAGGGCGGCTACACCTTC. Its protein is CAWSVQGGYTF.

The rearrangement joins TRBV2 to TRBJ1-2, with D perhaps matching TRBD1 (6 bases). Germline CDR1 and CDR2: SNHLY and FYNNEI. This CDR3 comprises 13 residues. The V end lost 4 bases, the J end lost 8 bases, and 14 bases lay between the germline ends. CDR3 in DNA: TGTGCCAGCAGTGGGGAACAGGGTTGGGGCTACACCTTC. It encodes CASSGEQGWGYTF.

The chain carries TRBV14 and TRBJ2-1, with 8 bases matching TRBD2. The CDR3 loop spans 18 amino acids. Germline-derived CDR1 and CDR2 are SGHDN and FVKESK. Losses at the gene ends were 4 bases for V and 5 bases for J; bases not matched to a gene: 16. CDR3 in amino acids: CASSPRGGVYSANNEQFF. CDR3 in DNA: TGTGCCAGCAGCCCCCGGGGGGGCGTCTATTCGGCGAACAATGAGCAGTTCTTC.

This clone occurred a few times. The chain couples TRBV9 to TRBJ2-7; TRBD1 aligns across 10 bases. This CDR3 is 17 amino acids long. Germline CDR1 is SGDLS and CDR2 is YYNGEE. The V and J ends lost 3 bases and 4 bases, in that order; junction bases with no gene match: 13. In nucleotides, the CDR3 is TGTGCCAGCAGCGCCGCCCCCGGGACAGGGGTTACATACGAGCAGTACTTC. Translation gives CASSAAPGTGVTYEQYF.

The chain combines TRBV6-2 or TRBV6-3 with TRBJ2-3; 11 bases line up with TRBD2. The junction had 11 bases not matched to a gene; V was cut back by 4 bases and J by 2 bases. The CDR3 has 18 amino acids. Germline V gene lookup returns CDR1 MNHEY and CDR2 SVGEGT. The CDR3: CASSSLRASGRTTDTQYF. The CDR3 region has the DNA TGTGCCAGCAGTTCCTTAAGGGCTAGCGGGAGGACCACAGATACGCAGTATTTT.

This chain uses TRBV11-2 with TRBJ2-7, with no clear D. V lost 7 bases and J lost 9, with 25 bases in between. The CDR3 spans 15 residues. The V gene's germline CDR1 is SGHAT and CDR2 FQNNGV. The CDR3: CASTISGDIPSGQYF. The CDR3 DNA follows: TGTGCCAGCACCATATCTGGAGACATACCTAGTGGGCAGTACTTC. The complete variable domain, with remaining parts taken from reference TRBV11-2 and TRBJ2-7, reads EAGVAQSPRYKIIEKRQSVAFWCNPISGHATLYWYQQILGQGPKLLIQFQNNGVVDDSQLPKDRFSAERLKGVDSTLKIQPAKLEDSAVYLCASTISGDIPSGQYFGPGTRLTVT.

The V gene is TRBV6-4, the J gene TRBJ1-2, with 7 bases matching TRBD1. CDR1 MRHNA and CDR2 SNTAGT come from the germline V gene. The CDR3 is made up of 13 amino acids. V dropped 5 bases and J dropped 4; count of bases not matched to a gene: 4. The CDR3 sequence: CASSPDRSYGYTF. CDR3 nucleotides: TGTGCCAGCAGTCCGGACAGGAGCTATGGCTACACCTTC.

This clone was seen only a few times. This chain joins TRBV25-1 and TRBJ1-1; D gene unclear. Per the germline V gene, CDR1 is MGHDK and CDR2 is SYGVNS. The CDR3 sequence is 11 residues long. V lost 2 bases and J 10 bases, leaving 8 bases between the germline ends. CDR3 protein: CASSERGRAFF. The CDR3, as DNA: TGTGCCAGCAGTGAACGAGGGAGAGCTTTCTTT.

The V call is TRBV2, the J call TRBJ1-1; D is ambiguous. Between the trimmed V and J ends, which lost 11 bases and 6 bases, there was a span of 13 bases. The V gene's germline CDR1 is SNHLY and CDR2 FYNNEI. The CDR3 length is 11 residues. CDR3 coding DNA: TGTGCCGGTAAGGAGGAGGCTGAAGCTTTCTTT. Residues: CAGKEEAEAFF.

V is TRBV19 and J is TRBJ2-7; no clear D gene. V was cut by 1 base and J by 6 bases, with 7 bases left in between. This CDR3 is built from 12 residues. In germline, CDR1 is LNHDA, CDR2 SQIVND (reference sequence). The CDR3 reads CASSIGPAEQYF. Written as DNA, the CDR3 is TGTGCCAGTAGTATAGGACCGGCCGAGCAGTACTTC.

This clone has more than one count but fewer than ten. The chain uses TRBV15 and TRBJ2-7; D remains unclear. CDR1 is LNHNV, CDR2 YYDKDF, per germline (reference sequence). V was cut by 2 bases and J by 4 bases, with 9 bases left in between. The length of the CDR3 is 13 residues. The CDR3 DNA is TGTGCCACCAGCAGACCCCCCCTATACGAGCAGTACTTC. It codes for CATSRPPLYEQYF.

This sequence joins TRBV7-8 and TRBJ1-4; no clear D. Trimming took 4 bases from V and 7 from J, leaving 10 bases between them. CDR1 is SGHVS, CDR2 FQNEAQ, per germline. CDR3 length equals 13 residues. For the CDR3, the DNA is TGTGCCAGCAGCTCATTATATGCTGAAAAACTGTTTTTT. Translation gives CASSSLYAEKLFF.

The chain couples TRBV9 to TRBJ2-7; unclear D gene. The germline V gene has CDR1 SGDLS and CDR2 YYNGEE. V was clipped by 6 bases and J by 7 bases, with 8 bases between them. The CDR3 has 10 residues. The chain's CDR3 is CASNPLEQYF. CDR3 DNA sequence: TGTGCCAGCAATCCCCTTGAGCAGTACTTC.

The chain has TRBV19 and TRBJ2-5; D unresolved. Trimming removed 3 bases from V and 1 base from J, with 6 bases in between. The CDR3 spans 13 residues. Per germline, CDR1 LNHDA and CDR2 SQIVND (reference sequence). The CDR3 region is CASSMLSQETQYF. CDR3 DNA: TGTGCCAGTAGTATGCTCAGCCAAGAGACCCAGTACTTC.

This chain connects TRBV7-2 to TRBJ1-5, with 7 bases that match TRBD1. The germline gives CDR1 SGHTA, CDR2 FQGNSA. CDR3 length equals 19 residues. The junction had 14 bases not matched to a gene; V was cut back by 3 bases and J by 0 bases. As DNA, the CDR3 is TGTGCCAGCAGCTTCTACGGATGGGACAGATACTTTAGCAATCAGCCCCAGCATTTT. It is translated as CASSFYGWDRYFSNQPQHF.

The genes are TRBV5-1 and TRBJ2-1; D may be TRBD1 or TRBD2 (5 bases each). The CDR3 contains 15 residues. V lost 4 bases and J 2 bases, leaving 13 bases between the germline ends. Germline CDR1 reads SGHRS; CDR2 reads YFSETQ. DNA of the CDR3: TGCGCCAGCAGCCAAGCGCAGGGAGCCTACAATGAGCAGTTCTTC. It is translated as CASSQAQGAYNEQFF.

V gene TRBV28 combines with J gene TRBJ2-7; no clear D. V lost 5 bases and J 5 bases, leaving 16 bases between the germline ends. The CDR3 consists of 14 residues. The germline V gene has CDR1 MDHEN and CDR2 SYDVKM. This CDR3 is CASSHSSGLHEQYF. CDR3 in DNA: TGTGCCAGCAGTCATTCATCGGGTTTACACGAGCAGTACTTC.

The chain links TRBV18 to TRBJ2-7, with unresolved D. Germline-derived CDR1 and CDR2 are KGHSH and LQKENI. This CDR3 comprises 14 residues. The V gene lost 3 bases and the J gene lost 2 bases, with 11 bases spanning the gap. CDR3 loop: CASSPPAGPYEQYF. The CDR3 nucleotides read TGTGCCAGCTCACCTCCAGCAGGACCCTACGAGCAGTACTTC.

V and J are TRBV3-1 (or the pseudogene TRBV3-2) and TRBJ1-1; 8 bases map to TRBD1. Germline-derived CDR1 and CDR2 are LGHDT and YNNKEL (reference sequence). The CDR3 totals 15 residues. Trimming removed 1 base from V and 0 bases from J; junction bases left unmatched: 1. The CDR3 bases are TGTGCCAGCAGCCAAGCGACAGGGGTGAACACTGAAGCTTTCTTT. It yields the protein CASSQATGVNTEAFF.

The CDR3 DNA reads TGTGCCAGCAGCGACAGGGGCGATGAAAAACTGTTTTTT. Translated: CASSDRGDEKLFF. J is TRBJ1-4 and V is TRBV25-1; 8 nucleotides agree with TRBD1. The CDR3 runs 13 residues. The V and J ends lost 6 bases and 6 bases, in that order; junction bases with no gene match: 3. In germline, CDR1 is MGHDK, CDR2 SYGVNS.